This T cell receptor (beta chain) emerged from a study of CD8 T cells in ankylosing spondylitis (dated by TCRdb to 2016 to 2017). Looking at the study overall: T cell receptor beta repertoires were profiled in healthy donors and ankylosing spondylitis patients so that disease-linked TCR variants could be found. The whole study cohort included about a hundred healthy donors and around 25 ankylosing spondylitis patients. Peripheral blood was sampled, and synovial fluid was additionally collected from ankylosing spondylitis patients.

Per the germline V gene (reference sequence), MNHNY is the CDR1 and SVGAGI is the CDR2. The CDR3 spans 13 residues, from the cysteine through the phenylalanine. The read is trimmed to its CDR3 DNA, 39 bases read in frame from base 1. For this chain, trimming is 6 bases at the V end and 3 bases at the J end, and the number of junction bases without a gene match is 2. Here is what the overall study found, with its caveats: The disease-linked clones were reported to be significantly enriched in matched synovial fluid samples from ankylosing spondylitis patients. Some of the motif variants had been reported before in the synovial fluid and blood of reactive arthritis patients, a finding that suggests common disease-initiation mechanisms. The disease-linked clones showed a CD8+ phenotype and occurred at relatively low frequencies in peripheral blood. A TCR beta motif of 7 or 8 highly homologous amino acid variants appeared characteristic of blood from ankylosing spondylitis patients.

Sequencing instrument: Illumina HiSeq 2500. TCR beta libraries were prepared by quantitative 5'-RACE with molecular barcodes. In the original analysis: A new computational method based on a probabilistic model of VDJ rearrangement was used to identify disease-linked TCR variants. TCRdb reworked the public reads: Q25 trimming with fastp, MiXCR clone assembly, productive beta chains retained. Every distinct CDR3 protein forms one entry, paired with its most common genes and DNA. The authors' filters were not applied to this entry. The sample profile shows approximately 300,000 distinct CDR3 sequences; approximately 8.2% of them were found once. Of the sample, more than 12% is held by the ten largest clones. Concerning this clonotype: Its target antigen remains unknown. This may be a read error, as it is one base from a much larger clone.

The source is a male donor with ankylosing spondylitis. The chain is encoded by TRBV6-6 joined to TRBJ2-7; 10 central bases correspond to TRBD1. The sequencing input was blood, either unsorted or a sorted T cell fraction (not recorded which). In nucleotides, the sequence is TGTGCCAGCAGAGGGACAGGGGACTACGAGCAGTACTTC. It specifies CASRGTGDYEQYF.